Reported below is one T cell receptor (beta chain). Its matching antigen is unknown. Generated by immunoSEQ multiplex PCR, the TCRdb table keeps only in-frame clones and is missing some. The sample carries more than 150,000 clones, roughly 80% recorded once. The sample is drawn from a study of cytomegalovirus exposure and HLA in healthy donors. Points from the study as a whole: CMV antigen specificity was confirmed in vitro for a few CMV-associated chains.

The germline CDR1 and CDR2 sequences are SGDLS and YYNGEE. The V and J ends lost 3 bases and 4 bases respectively, with 9 bases between them. This CDR3 is 13 amino acids long. This sequence originates from a man between 18 and 29 years old in good health and CMV-seropositive. The sample consisted of PBMCs. The chain employs TRBV9 and TRBJ2-3; a weak D match, TRBD1 (6 bases). The CDR3 coding sequence is TGTGCCAGCAGCGGTACAGGGTCAGATACGCAGTATTTT. It is translated as CASSGTGSDTQYF.